This T cell receptor (beta chain) was documented in a study of blood T cell repertoires in COVID-19. Whole-study context: Sites in the United States, Italy and Spain provided acute and convalescent COVID-19 samples. Sources were T cells, B-cell-depleted T cells, or PBMCs; the material itself was cDNA or gDNA.

As processed by the authors: Amplification of reference gene primers provided the estimated nucleated cell counts. The data were produced by immunoSEQ multiplex PCR, yet TCRdb's version contains in-frame clones alone and is incomplete. Clonal size and the V and J genes are those of that table, whereas D and trimming came from the DNA. This table has 120,000 or so clones, 75% to 90% appearing once. In germline, CDR1 is SNHLY, CDR2 FYNNEI. Trimming left V 3 bases short and J 6 bases short, with 3 bases between. The CDR3 consists of 10 residues. This clone was seen a few times. This sequence originates from a human donor in a cohort sampled during active COVID-19. The chain carries TRBV2 and TRBJ2-7; no definite D call. Sequenced: peripheral blood. CDR3 in amino acids: CASSEAEQYF. The CDR3 DNA follows: TGTGCCAGCAGTGAGGCCGAGCAGTACTTC. Full variable domain (missing parts from reference TRBV2 and TRBJ2-7): EPEVTQTPSHQVTQMGQEVILRCVPISNHLYFYWYRQILGQKVEFLVSFYNNEISEKSEIFDDQFSVERPDGSNFTLKIRSTKLEDSAMYFCASSEAEQYFGPGTRLTVT.